Below are 10 T cell receptor beta chains sequenced from a single sample in a study of blood T cell repertoires in COVID-19. Assay: immunoSEQ multiplex PCR; the TCRdb copy retains only in-frame clones and omits some. This sample has 350,000 or so clones, with 85% to 90% found just once. The sample was PBMCs or T cells enriched from blood (not recorded which). The receptor set was obtained from a woman aged 30 to 39 who had been exposed to COVID-19.

The CDR3 here is CASSWSGTGGEKLFF. CDR3 bases: TGTGCCAGCAGCTGGTCCGGGACAGGGGGGGAAAAACTGTTTTTT. The chain carries TRBV7-9 and TRBJ1-4; 11 bases are shared with TRBD1. CDR1 and CDR2 from the germline V gene are SEHNR and FQNEAQ (reference sequence). This CDR3 is 15 amino acids long. V was clipped by 4 bases and J by 8 bases; unmatched bases: 6. Full variable domain (remainder filled in from reference TRBV7-9 and TRBJ1-4): DTGVSQNPRHKITKRGQNVTFRCDPISEHNRLYWYRQTLGQGPEFLTYFQNEAQLEKSRLLSDRFSAERPKGSFSTLEIQRTEQGDSAMYLCASSWSGTGGEKLFFGSGTQLSVL.

The rearrangement uses TRBV28 and TRBJ2-7; D is ambiguous. Trimming removed 5 bases from V and 2 bases from J, with 4 bases in between. The CDR3 has 11 residues. The germline CDR1 and CDR2 sequences are MDHEN and SYDVKM. The CDR3 DNA is TGTGCCAGCAGTGAGACCTACGAGCAGTACTTC. It specifies CASSETYEQYF.

The rearrangement links TRBV28 to TRBJ2-1; 16 nucleotides line up with TRBD2. The CDR3 is made up of 19 amino acids. Germline CDR1 MDHEN, CDR2 SYDVKM. With 4 bases clipped from V and 6 bases from J, the junction kept 12 bases outside the gene matches. The CDR3, as DNA: TGTGCCAGCAGTTCGGGACTAGCGGGAGGGCCTTTCAGGTCCAATGAGCAGTTCTTC. Its translation: CASSSGLAGGPFRSNEQFF.

The chain employs TRBV7-6 and TRBJ2-5; weak D call: TRBD2 (6 bases). Germline CDR1 and CDR2: SGHVS and FNYEAQ. CDR3 length: 15 amino acids. Trimming took off 3 bases at V and 2 bases at J, with 13 bases between the two ends. The CDR3 protein is CASSFLAVPQETQYF. For the CDR3, the DNA is TGTGCCAGCAGCTTCTTAGCGGTTCCTCAAGAGACCCAGTACTTC.

V and J are TRBV4-1 and TRBJ2-2; D is perhaps TRBD2 (5 bases). This CDR3 comprises 15 residues. The germline gives CDR1 MGHRA, CDR2 YSYEKL. With 3 bases removed from V and 4 bases from J, the gap between germline ends came to 12 bases. The CDR3 sequence is CASSQPEAVTGELFF. The CDR3 DNA follows: TGCGCCAGCAGCCAGCCGGAGGCAGTCACCGGGGAGCTGTTTTTT.

The chain combines TRBV5-6 with TRBJ2-3; D unclear. V was clipped by 0 bases and J by 1 base, with 15 bases between them. This CDR3 region has 17 residues. Germline CDR1 and CDR2: SGHDT and YYEEEE. The CDR3 loop is CASSLDFESSRTDTQYF. CDR3 in DNA: TGTGCCAGCAGCTTGGATTTCGAGTCTAGTCGCACAGATACGCAGTATTTT. The full variable domain, in which reference TRBV5-6 and TRBJ2-3 provide the parts outside the CDR3, is DAGVTQSPTHLIKTRGQQVTLRCSPKSGHDTVSWYQQALGQGPQFIFQYYEEEERQRGNFPDRFSGHQFPNYSSELNVNALLLGDSALYLCASSLDFESSRTDTQYFGPGTRLTVL.

The chain employs TRBV28 and TRBJ1-4, with 9 positions matching TRBD1. V lost 1 base and J lost 8; bases outside the gene matches: 8. CDR1 and CDR2 from the germline V gene are MDHEN and SYDVKM. This CDR3 contains 16 residues. In DNA form, the CDR3 reads TGTGCCAGCAGTTTATTGTCGACAGGGGGAAGGGAAAAACTGTTTTTT. As protein: CASSLLSTGGREKLFF.

This clone was observed a few times. This chain joins TRBV10-3 and TRBJ1-4, with D possibly TRBD1 on 5 matching bases. The CDR3 is made up of 15 amino acids. The V end was cut by 10 bases, the J end by 3 bases, with 18 bases between. Germline V gives CDR1 ENHRY, CDR2 SYGVKD. CDR3 region: CATKWGGDANEKLFF. CDR3 nucleotide sequence: TGTGCCACTAAGTGGGGAGGGGACGCTAATGAAAAACTGTTTTTT.

With regard to this clone: In the same sample, other DNA sequences code for this CDR3. The V call is TRBV14, the J call TRBJ1-1, with 9 bases that match TRBD1. The V gene's germline CDR1 is SGHDN and CDR2 FVKESK. The V gene end was trimmed by 4 bases and the J gene end by 1 base; junction bases not matched to a gene: 4. This CDR3 spans 15 amino acids. Here the CDR3 reads CASSPNRGQNTEAFF. The CDR3 DNA is TGTGCCAGCAGCCCAAACAGGGGGCAGAACACTGAAGCTTTCTTT.

The chain combines TRBV3-1 (or the pseudogene TRBV3-2) with TRBJ2-5, with unresolved D. Trimming pared 2 bases from V and 2 bases from J, leaving 6 bases between. The CDR3 consists of 13 residues. CDR1 and CDR2 (germline): LGHDT, YNNKEL (reference sequence). Written as DNA, the CDR3 is TGTGCCAGCAGCCAAAACAGACAAGAGACCCAGTACTTC. Translated: CASSQNRQETQYF.